The 29 T cell receptor beta chains below come from one sample, sequenced in a study of cytomegalovirus exposure and HLA in healthy donors. With 60 Vbeta and 13 Jbeta primers, the PCR was carried out. The data were produced by immunoSEQ multiplex PCR, yet TCRdb's version contains in-frame clones alone and is incomplete. Here the sample spans around 150,000 clones, over 60% being singletons. Sequencing was done on a sample of PBMCs. The receptors originated from a man aged 40-49 years in good health and CMV-seropositive.

This chain joins TRBV7-9 and TRBJ2-7; TRBD1 might be the D (6 bases). This CDR3 has 16 amino acids. V was clipped by 3 bases and J by 3 bases, with 18 bases between them. The germline V gene has CDR1 SEHNR and CDR2 FQNEAQ (reference sequence). CDR3 protein: CASSLGKRQVRYEQYF. The CDR3, as DNA: TGTGCCAGCAGCTTGGGAAAACGACAGGTACGCTACGAGCAGTACTTC.

The chain has TRBV6-1 and TRBJ1-1; D perhaps matches TRBD1 (5 bases). V was cut by 3 bases and J by 6 bases, with 14 bases left in between. This CDR3 region has 14 residues. CDR1 and CDR2 (germline): MNHNS, SASEGT. The CDR3 loop reads CASSDLQGRAEAFF. Written as DNA, the CDR3 is TGTGCCAGCAGTGATTTGCAGGGTCGCGCTGAAGCTTTCTTT.

V and J are TRBV6-6 and TRBJ1-5; no definite D call. Per germline, CDR1 MNHNY and CDR2 SVGAGI (reference sequence). Deletions cut 6 bases from V and 0 bases from J, with 9 bases between. This CDR3 region has 14 residues. The CDR3 loop is CASRPEYSNQPQHF. The CDR3 DNA reads TGTGCCAGCAGGCCAGAATATAGCAATCAGCCCCAGCATTTT.

The gene calls are TRBV7-6 and TRBJ1-1, with a tentative D call TRBD1 (6 bases). CDR1 and CDR2 from the germline V gene are SGHVS and FNYEAQ. V was pared by 2 bases and J by 3 bases, with 7 bases between. This CDR3 has 13 residues. As DNA, the CDR3 is TGTGCCAGCAGCTTATACAGGGACACTGAAGCTTTCTTT. Encoded protein: CASSLYRDTEAFF.

The gene calls are TRBV11-2 and TRBJ2-7; tentative D call: TRBD2 (5 bases). Trimming took 8 bases from V and 4 from J, leaving 18 bases between them. CDR1 and CDR2 (germline): SGHAT, FQNNGV. The CDR3 is made up of 14 amino acids. CDR3: CASGLIRRTYEQYF. CDR3 in DNA: TGTGCCAGCGGATTGATCCGGAGGACTTACGAGCAGTACTTC.

V and J are TRBV19 and TRBJ2-3, with 12 nucleotides matching TRBD1. The CDR3 contains 16 residues. From germline, CDR1 is LNHDA and CDR2 SQIVND (reference sequence). V was clipped by 7 bases and J by 1 base; unmatched bases: 6. In nucleotides, the CDR3 is TGTGCCAGTAATTTCGGGACAGGGGGCGGCACAGATACGCAGTATTTT. This translates into CASNFGTGGGTDTQYF. The whole variable domain, remainder taken from reference TRBV19 and TRBJ2-3, is DGGITQSPKYLFRKEGQNVTLSCEQNLNHDAMYWYRQDPGQGLRLIYYSQIVNDFQKGDIAEGYSVSREKKESFPLTVTSAQKNPTAFYLCASNFGTGGGTDTQYFGPGTRLTVL.

This clone was counted once. This chain connects TRBV11-2 to TRBJ1-4; D remains ambiguous. The germline gives CDR1 SGHAT, CDR2 FQNNGV. This CDR3 region has 16 residues. Deletions cut 5 bases from V and 0 bases from J, with 13 bases between. CDR3 region: CASSPRLTATNEKLFF. CDR3 coding DNA: TGTGCCAGCAGCCCTCGTCTTACAGCAACTAATGAAAAACTGTTTTTT.

The table lists this clone with a count of one. The CDR3 coding sequence is TGTGCCAGCAGTCCATACCGAATAGCGGGAGGGCCGGTCGGTTTGAAGCAGTACTTC. This gives the protein CASSPYRIAGGPVGLKQYF. The chain recombines TRBV27 with TRBJ2-7; 11 bases align to TRBD2. This CDR3 is built from 19 residues. Germline CDR1 MNHEY, CDR2 SMNVEV (reference sequence). J gave up 8 bases and V 5 bases, and 23 bases lay outside the gene matches.

This chain joins TRBV11-2 and TRBJ1-3, with TRBD1 as a possible D gene (6 bases). With 2 bases removed from V and 3 bases from J, the gap between germline ends came to 14 bases. This CDR3 spans 16 amino acids. Germline V lookup: CDR1 SGHAT, CDR2 FQNNGV. This CDR3 is CASSLHRGADGNTIYF. CDR3 sequence (DNA): TGTGCCAGCAGCTTACACCGGGGGGCAGATGGAAACACCATATATTTT. The full variable domain, completed using reference TRBV11-2 and TRBJ1-3, is EAGVAQSPRYKIIEKRQSVAFWCNPISGHATLYWYQQILGQGPKLLIQFQNNGVVDDSQLPKDRFSAERLKGVDSTLKIQPAKLEDSAVYLCASSLHRGADGNTIYFGEGSWLTVV.

J is TRBJ2-3 and V is TRBV9; TRBD2 is a possible D gene (5 bases). V lost 1 base and J 1 base, leaving 7 bases between the germline ends. Germline lookup yields CDR1 SGDLS and CDR2 YYNGEE. The CDR3 runs 14 residues. The CDR3 DNA reads as TGTGCCAGCAGCGTACTAGCCCGCACAGATACGCAGTATTTT. Residues: CASSVLARTDTQYF.

This CDR3 reads CASSETVNEKLFF. As DNA, the CDR3 is TGTGCCAGTTCTGAAACAGTTAATGAAAAACTGTTTTTT. The V and J genes are TRBV28 and TRBJ1-4, with D unresolved. The germline gives CDR1 MDHEN, CDR2 SYDVKM. The CDR3 contains 13 residues. V shed 9 bases and J shed 4 bases, with 12 bases lying between them.

The chain couples TRBV15 to TRBJ1-2; perhaps TRBD1 as D (6 bases). Trimming removed 10 bases at V and 2 bases at J, with 11 bases between. This CDR3 region has 12 residues. Germline V gene sequence: CDR1 LNHNV, CDR2 YYDKDF (reference sequence). CDR3 in DNA: TGTGCCATACCGGACAGCAACTATGGCTACACCTTC. It codes for CAIPDSNYGYTF.

This chain joins TRBV10-3 and TRBJ1-4; 7 nucleotides agree with TRBD1. Per the germline V gene, CDR1 is ENHRY and CDR2 is SYGVKD. This CDR3 has 13 residues. J lost 5 bases, V lost 6 bases, and 3 bases had no gene match. The CDR3 bases are TGTGCCATCAGGGACAGGCCCAATGAAAAACTGTTTTTT. This sequence encodes CAIRDRPNEKLFF.

The rearrangement joins TRBV5-1 to TRBJ2-7; TRBD2 might be the D (5 bases). CDR3 size: 13 residues. The V and J ends lost 2 bases and 4 bases respectively, with 10 bases between them. In germline, CDR1 is SGHRS, CDR2 YFSETQ. CDR3 residues: CASSLFGEYEQYF. DNA of the CDR3: TGCGCCAGCAGCTTATTTGGGGAGTACGAGCAGTACTTC. The full variable domain, in which reference TRBV5-1 and TRBJ2-7 provide the parts outside the CDR3, is KAGVTQTPRYLIKTRGQQVTLSCSPISGHRSVSWYQQTPGQGLQFLFEYFSETQRNKGNFPGRFSGRQFSNSRSEMNVSTLELGDSALYLCASSLFGEYEQYFGPGTRLTVT.

V is TRBV4-3 and J is TRBJ2-7; TRBD2 agrees at 7 bases. The CDR3 is 15 amino acids. V gave up 1 base and J gave up 4 bases; unmatched junction bases: 7. Germline lookup yields CDR1 LGHNA and CDR2 YSLEER. The CDR3 DNA is TGCGCCAGCAGCCAAGTTGCGGGAGAGGAATACGAGCAGTACTTC. The encoded protein is CASSQVAGEEYEQYF.

CDR3 sequence reads: CASSWTGNTEAFF. The CDR3 DNA reads as TGTGCCAGCAGCTGGACAGGGAACACTGAAGCTTTCTTT. The chain joins TRBV13 to TRBJ1-1; 7 nucleotides line up with TRBD1. The CDR3 totals 13 residues. V lost 4 bases, J lost 1 base, and 0 bases stayed unmatched. Germline loops: CDR1 PRHDT, CDR2 FYEKMQ (reference sequence).

J is TRBJ1-4 and V is TRBV4-1, with 12 nucleotides matching TRBD1. The CDR3 totals 15 residues. The germline V gene encodes CDR1 MGHRA and CDR2 YSYEKL. V trimming: 5 bases; J trimming: 8 bases; junction bases outside the gene matches: 6. The CDR3 DNA follows: TGCGCCAGCAGCGGAAGGGACAGGGGGCCCGAAAAACTGTTTTTT. Translation: CASSGRDRGPEKLFF.

This clone was detected only a few times. The chain employs TRBV28 and TRBJ1-5; tentative D call: TRBD1 (5 bases). The germline gives CDR1 MDHEN, CDR2 SYDVKM. The V end lost 6 bases, the J end lost 2 bases, and 14 bases lay between the germline ends. This CDR3 comprises 15 residues. The CDR3 coding sequence is TGTGCCAGCAGGTTAGGGTTCAGGGGCAATCAGCCCCAGCATTTT. Its protein product is CASRLGFRGNQPQHF.

The sample holds one count of this clone. The V call is TRBV7-2, the J call TRBJ2-7; D possibly corresponds to TRBD2 (6 bases). Trimming left V 5 bases short and J 2 bases short, with 16 bases between. Per germline, CDR1 SGHTA and CDR2 FQGNSA. This CDR3 spans 15 amino acids. The CDR3 bases are TGTGCCAGCAGCCGCGACTTGGAGGGAGCCTACGAGCAGTACTTC. Residues: CASSRDLEGAYEQYF.

The chain couples TRBV15 to TRBJ1-6; TRBD1 matches 7 bases. The CDR3 is 16 amino acids. V shed 1 base, J shed 9 bases, and the junction held 9 bases outside the gene matches. The germline V gene encodes CDR1 LNHNV and CDR2 YYDKDF (reference sequence). The CDR3 coding sequence is TGTGCCACCAGCAGAGGCCAGTCGACAGGGAGTTCACCCCTCCACTTT. Its protein is CATSRGQSTGSSPLHF.

This sequence joins TRBV19 and TRBJ2-6, with 10 bases matching TRBD1. Germline CDR1 is LNHDA and CDR2 is SQIVND (reference sequence). After removal of 6 bases from V and 0 bases from J, the junction contained 5 bases not matched to a gene. This CDR3 has 17 amino acids. The CDR3: CASSPGQGSSGANVLTF. As DNA, the CDR3 is TGTGCCAGTAGCCCGGGACAGGGGAGCTCTGGGGCCAACGTCCTGACTTTC.

The V call is TRBV4-1, the J call TRBJ1-4; maybe TRBD1 (5 bases). Germline CDR1 MGHRA, CDR2 YSYEKL. The CDR3 totals 16 residues. V lost 0 bases and J 2 bases, leaving 10 bases between the germline ends. CDR3 DNA sequence: TGCGCCAGCAGCCAAGATGGGGCGGTTACTAATGAAAAACTGTTTTTT. Its protein product is CASSQDGAVTNEKLFF.

The gene calls are TRBV25-1 and TRBJ2-2; D remains ambiguous. With 5 bases removed from V and 4 bases from J, the gap between germline ends came to 8 bases. Germline loops: CDR1 MGHDK, CDR2 SYGVNS. The CDR3 is made up of 13 amino acids. The CDR3 sequence: CASSIHFTGELFF. Here the CDR3 DNA reads TGTGCCAGCAGTATCCATTTCACCGGGGAGCTGTTTTTT. The full variable domain, rest sourced from reference TRBV25-1 and TRBJ2-2, is EADIYQTPRYLVIGTGKKITLECSQTMGHDKMYWYQQDPGMELHLIHYSYGVNSTEKGDLSSESTVSRIRTEHFPLTLESARPSHTSQYLCASSIHFTGELFFGEGSRLTVL.

The genes are TRBV6-1 and TRBJ2-5, with a tentative D call TRBD1 (6 bases). V gave up 1 base and J gave up 1 base, with 13 bases separating them. CDR1 and CDR2 (germline): MNHNS, SASEGT. This CDR3 has 16 amino acids. CDR3: CASSEGPGVGQETQYF. DNA for the CDR3: TGTGCCAGCAGTGAAGGTCCAGGGGTAGGCCAAGAGACCCAGTACTTC.

This clone was seen only once. The V call is TRBV7-2, the J call TRBJ2-1, with a tentative D call TRBD2 (6 bases). Germline CDR1 and CDR2: SGHTA and FQGNSA. CDR3 length equals 16 residues. The V end lost 3 bases, the J end lost 7 bases, and 19 bases lay between the germline ends. DNA for the CDR3: TGTGCCAGCAGCTTCCGGGACTCCCGTCTTTGGAATGAGCAGTTCTTC. It specifies CASSFRDSRLWNEQFF.

V and J are TRBV29-1 and TRBJ1-1, with 10 bases that match TRBD1. Germline V lookup: CDR1 SQVTM, CDR2 ANQGSEA. The CDR3 is 13 residues long. Germline trimming cut 6 bases from V and 5 bases from J; bases unmatched to any gene: 6. CDR3 coding DNA: TGCAGCGTGAAGACAGGGGGCCCGACTGAAGCTTTCTTT. It yields the protein CSVKTGGPTEAFF.

J is TRBJ2-1 and V is TRBV28, with TRBD1 matching over 9 bases. The CDR3 spans 15 residues. The J segment lost 7 bases and the V segment lost 5 bases, leaving 9 bases of the junction unmatched. Germline lookup yields CDR1 MDHEN and CDR2 SYDVKM. The CDR3 DNA follows: TGTGCCAGCAGTCCATTCGGACAGGGGAGGAATGAGCAGTTCTTC. It yields the protein CASSPFGQGRNEQFF.

The CDR3 sequence is CASTVKGDTEAFF. Here the CDR3 DNA reads TGTGCCAGCACCGTAAAAGGGGACACTGAAGCTTTCTTT. The chain couples TRBV7-9 to TRBJ1-1, with a possible D match to TRBD1 (5 bases). The CDR3 totals 13 residues. V was shortened by 7 bases and J by 3 bases, with 12 bases between the two germline ends. Germline V gives CDR1 SEHNR, CDR2 FQNEAQ (reference sequence).

This clone was recorded a few times. J is TRBJ1-6 and V is TRBV27, with TRBD1 identical over 8 bases. Germline V gives CDR1 MNHEY, CDR2 SMNVEV (reference sequence). The length of the CDR3 is 17 residues. Trimming took 8 bases from V and 0 from J; bases not matched to a gene: 9. The CDR3, as DNA: TGTGCCAGCGGACAGAGGGACAGGAGCTCCTATAATTCACCCCTCCACTTT. It yields the protein CASGQRDRSSYNSPLHF.